Listed below are T cell receptor beta chains from one sample, sequenced in a study of spatial heterogeneity in lung cancer. TCRdb independently ran MiXCR on the 5' RACE reads; one entry per CDR3 protein. The sample records about 92,000 distinct CDR3 sequences, 10% to 15% being singletons. Here the sequenced sample was PBMCs, taken at surgery. The receptors were sampled from a male donor with early-stage non-small cell lung cancer. Both conserved end residues are part of each CDR3. A D gene is named only where the DNA matches it firmly. Clone size, where shown, is once, few, many, or a class for clones that have expanded.

d_gene	abundance	v_gene	j_gene	CDR3aa	CDR3nt
NA	NA	TRBV12-3/TRBV12-4	TRBJ2-3	CASSLGDSVTDTQYF	TGTGCCAGCAGTTTAGGCGACTCAGTCACAGATACGCAGTATTTT
NA	few	TRBV12-3/TRBV12-4	TRBJ1-1	CASSFLDRTEAFF	TGTGCCAGCAGTTTTTTGGACCGGACTGAAGCTTTCTTT
NA	NA	TRBV7-9	TRBJ2-5	CASGKETQYF	TGTGCCAGCGGCAAAGAGACCCAGTACTTC
NA	few	TRBV7-2	TRBJ1-5	CASSLRSNSGGNQPQHF	TGTGCCAGCAGCTTACGGAGTAACAGCGGGGGCAATCAGCCCCAGCATTTT
TRBD1	few	TRBV5-1	TRBJ2-5	CASSSGQGYQETQYF	TGCGCCAGCAGCTCGGGACAGGGGTACCAAGAGACCCAGTACTTC
TRBD2	NA	TRBV6-6	TRBJ2-5	CASSYSRGGGETQYF	TGTGCCAGCAGTTACTCCCGGGGCGGGGGAGAGACCCAGTACTTC
TRBD1	NA	TRBV5-6	TRBJ1-1	CASRATGARTEAFF	TGTGCCAGCAGAGCGACAGGGGCCCGTACTGAAGCTTTCTTT
TRBD1	NA	TRBV6-5	TRBJ2-5	CASSTTGGWETQYF	TGTGCCAGCAGTACTACAGGGGGCTGGGAGACCCAGTACTTC
TRBD2	few	TRBV7-2	TRBJ2-3	CASSSSGRAGADTQYF	TGTGCCAGCAGCTCTAGCGGGAGGGCCGGGGCAGATACGCAGTATTTT
NA	NA	TRBV18	TRBJ2-5	CASSLQGNEETQYF	TGTGCCAGCTCACTCCAGGGGAATGAAGAGACCCAGTACTTC
TRBD1	few	TRBV7-8	TRBJ1-5	CASSILGQGGNQPQHF	TGTGCCAGCAGCATACTCGGACAGGGAGGCAATCAGCCCCAGCATTTT
NA	many	TRBV9	TRBJ2-1	CASSSEGGPNSYNEQFF	TGTGCCAGCAGCTCAGAGGGAGGACCCAACTCCTACAATGAGCAGTTCTTC
TRBD2	many	TRBV7-6	TRBJ2-2	CASSLSGSSGTGELFF	TGTGCCAGCAGCTTAAGTGGGTCTAGCGGGACCGGGGAGCTGTTTTTT
NA	once	TRBV6-1	TRBJ1-1	CASQHGMNTEAFF	TGTGCCAGCCAACATGGGATGAACACTGAAGCTTTCTTT
NA	NA	TRBV7-2	TRBJ2-7	CASSSATGYEQYF	TGTGCCAGCAGCTCAGCGACAGGCTACGAGCAGTACTTC
NA	NA	TRBV5-1	TRBJ2-7	CASSKDLNEQYF	TGCGCCAGCAGCAAGGATCTGAACGAGCAGTACTTC
TRBD2	NA	TRBV3-1	TRBJ2-3	CASSHASGWGDTQYF	TGTGCCAGCAGCCACGCTAGCGGCTGGGGAGATACGCAGTATTTT
NA	NA	TRBV6-5	TRBJ2-5	CASRYQWDARETQYF	TGTGCCAGCAGATACCAGTGGGACGCAAGGGAGACCCAGTACTTC
NA	few	TRBV12-3/TRBV12-4	TRBJ2-1	CASSLVDNEQFF	TGTGCCAGCAGTTTAGTTGACAATGAGCAGTTCTTC
NA	few	TRBV7-9	TRBJ1-5	CASSLEAPGHSRVDQPQHF	TGTGCCAGCAGCTTAGAGGCCCCGGGGCACTCCCGGGTGGATCAGCCCCAGCATTTT
NA	NA	TRBV6-2/TRBV6-3	TRBJ2-7	CASRPSGIPYEQYF	TGTGCCAGCAGGCCATCAGGGATTCCCTACGAGCAGTACTTC
NA	NA	TRBV3-1	TRBJ1-1	CASSQTKNTEAFF	TGTGCCAGCAGCCAAACGAAGAACACTGAAGCTTTCTTT
NA	NA	TRBV20-1	TRBJ2-3	CSVIAESRDTQYF	TGCAGTGTCATAGCGGAGTCTAGAGATACGCAGTATTTT
NA	few	TRBV27	TRBJ1-1	CASTPPEGNTEAFF	TGTGCCAGCACCCCGCCCGAAGGGAACACTGAAGCTTTCTTT
NA	NA	TRBV4-2	TRBJ2-3	CASSRAVVGGSTDTQYF	TGTGCCAGCAGCCGAGCCGTGGTCGGAGGGAGCACAGATACGCAGTATTTT
NA	NA	TRBV7-2	TRBJ2-4	CTSSQAPRGNIQYF	TGTACCAGCAGCCAAGCCCCGAGGGGGAACATTCAGTACTTC
NA	few	TRBV7-9	TRBJ2-3	CASSLDDISQYF	TGTGCCAGCAGCTTAGACGACATCTCGCAGTATTTT
NA	few	TRBV5-1	TRBJ2-3	CASSLETSEADTQYF	TGCGCCAGCAGCTTGGAAACTAGTGAGGCTGATACGCAGTATTTT
NA	NA	TRBV10-3	TRBJ2-5	CAIKTPSGETQYF	TGTGCCATCAAGACACCCTCGGGCGAGACCCAGTACTTC
TRBD2	NA	TRBV10-3	TRBJ2-1	CAISETSGRNEQFF	TGTGCCATCAGTGAAACTAGCGGGAGAAATGAGCAGTTCTTC
TRBD2	NA	TRBV24-1	TRBJ2-1	CATSDWTSGSKMYNEQFF	TGTGCCACCAGTGATTGGACTAGCGGGAGTAAAATGTACAATGAGCAGTTCTTC
NA	NA	TRBV7-8	TRBJ1-2	CASSLDNNYGYTF	TGTGCCAGCAGCTTAGACAATAACTATGGCTACACCTTC
NA	few	TRBV4-1	TRBJ1-4	CASSQDQGEKLFF	TGCGCCAGCAGCCAAGATCAGGGGGAAAAACTGTTTTTT
TRBD2	few	TRBV6-2/TRBV6-3	TRBJ2-7	CASSPPSGTAQYEQYF	TGTGCCAGCAGTCCACCTAGCGGGACGGCCCAATACGAGCAGTACTTC
NA	few	TRBV5-1	TRBJ2-7	CASSLGPGQLNEQYF	TGCGCCAGCAGCTTGGGCCCGGGGCAACTTAACGAGCAGTACTTC
NA	few	TRBV19	TRBJ1-5	CASSERQANQPQHF	TGTGCCAGTAGTGAACGACAGGCCAATCAGCCCCAGCATTTT
NA	NA	TRBV27	TRBJ1-1	CASSLEGANTEAFF	TGTGCCAGCAGTTTAGAGGGTGCGAACACTGAAGCTTTCTTT
NA	few	TRBV6-5	TRBJ2-2	CASSYSVVFTGELFF	TGTGCCAGCAGTTACTCGGTGGTTTTCACCGGGGAGCTGTTTTTT
NA	NA	TRBV9	TRBJ1-6	CASSVPGGPLHF	TGTGCCAGCAGCGTGCCGGGAGGGCCCCTCCACTTT
NA	few	TRBV5-1	TRBJ1-6	CASSLALENSPLHF	TGCGCCAGCAGCTTGGCCCTGGAAAATTCACCCCTCCACTTT
NA	few	TRBV5-5	TRBJ1-1	CASSLFGNTEAFF	TGTGCCAGCAGCTTGTTCGGGAACACTGAAGCTTTCTTT
TRBD2	few	TRBV10-3	TRBJ2-3	CAISESREGSQYF	TGTGCCATCAGTGAGTCGCGGGAGGGTTCGCAGTATTTT
TRBD1	many	TRBV12-3/TRBV12-4	TRBJ2-2	CASSFRGLSTGELFF	TGTGCCAGCAGTTTTAGGGGGCTTAGCACCGGGGAGCTGTTTTTT
TRBD2	few	TRBV28	TRBJ2-5	CASRSGTSLRETQYF	TGTGCCAGCAGATCCGGGACTAGTTTAAGAGAGACCCAGTACTTC